This TCR beta chain was recorded in a study of blood T cells in healthy people across ages. CDR3 length: 13 amino acids. V dropped 2 bases and J dropped 2 bases, with 9 bases sitting between them. CDR1 is DFQATT, CDR2 SNEGSKA, per germline (reference sequence). This clonotype was observed once. Next came a second PCR, run for about 7 to 12 cycles, which used a sample-barcoded 5' primer along with a J-beta primer mix. TCRdb called the 5' RACE reads again in MiXCR, with one record for every CDR3 protein. The repertoire holds hundreds of thousands of distinct CDR3 sequences, with around 49% as singletons.

The material sequenced was blood. This clonotype originated in a woman aged 60 to 75 in good health. The V gene is TRBV20-1, the J gene TRBJ2-5; no firm D call. The CDR3 DNA sequence: TGCAGTGCTAGATCAACAAAGCAAGAGACCCAGTACTTC. This gives the protein CSARSTKQETQYF.